The present entry profiles one T cell receptor beta chain with its context. The data originate from a study of T-cell reconstitution after alpha-beta-depleted transplantation in children. A library of TCRbeta sequences, prepared with unique molecular identifiers, was generated. TCRdb analysed the PCR reads with MiXCR anew, one entry per CDR3 protein. The repertoire holds 640,000 or so distinct CDR3 sequences, around 16% seen once, with 1.1% in the top ten. This CDR3 contains 13 residues. The germline V gene has CDR1 SEHNR and CDR2 FQNEAQ (reference sequence). V trimming: 5 bases; J trimming: 6 bases; junction bases outside the gene matches: 2.

V and J are TRBV7-9 and TRBJ2-2; 8 nucleotides line up with TRBD2. This clonotype was sampled from a human donor who donated a stem cell graft to a child with acute myeloid leukemia. Sequenced material: PBMCs from the stem cell graft donor, taken from the stem cell graft. The CDR3 region is CASSPRGAGELFF. CDR3 sequence (DNA): TGTGCCAGCAGCCCGCGGGGGGCCGGGGAGCTGTTTTTT.